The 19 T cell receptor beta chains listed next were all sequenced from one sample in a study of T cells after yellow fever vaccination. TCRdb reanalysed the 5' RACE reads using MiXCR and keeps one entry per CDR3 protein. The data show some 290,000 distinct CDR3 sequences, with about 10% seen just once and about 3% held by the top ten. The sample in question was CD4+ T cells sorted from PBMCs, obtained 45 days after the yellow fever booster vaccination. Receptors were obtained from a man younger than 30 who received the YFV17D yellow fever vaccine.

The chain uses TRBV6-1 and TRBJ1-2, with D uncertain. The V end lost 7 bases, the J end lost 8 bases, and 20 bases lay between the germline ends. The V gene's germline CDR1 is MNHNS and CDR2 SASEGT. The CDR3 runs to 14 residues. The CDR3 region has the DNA TGTGCCAGCACCGCGTCCCGCAGCTTAGTAGGCTACACCTTC. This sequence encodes CASTASRSLVGYTF.

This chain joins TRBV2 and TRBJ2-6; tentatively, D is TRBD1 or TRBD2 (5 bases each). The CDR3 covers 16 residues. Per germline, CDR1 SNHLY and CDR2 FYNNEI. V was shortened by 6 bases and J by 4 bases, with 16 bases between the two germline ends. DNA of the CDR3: TGTGCCAGCAGGAGGGACGCCGGCGGAGGGGCCAACGTCCTGACTTTC. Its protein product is CASRRDAGGGANVLTF.

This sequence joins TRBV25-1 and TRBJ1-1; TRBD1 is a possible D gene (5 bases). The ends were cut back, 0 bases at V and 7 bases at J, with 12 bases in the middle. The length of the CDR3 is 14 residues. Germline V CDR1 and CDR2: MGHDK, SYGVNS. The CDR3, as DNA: TGTGCCAGCAGTGAATATGGGAAAGGGGATGAAGCTTTCTTT. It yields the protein CASSEYGKGDEAFF.

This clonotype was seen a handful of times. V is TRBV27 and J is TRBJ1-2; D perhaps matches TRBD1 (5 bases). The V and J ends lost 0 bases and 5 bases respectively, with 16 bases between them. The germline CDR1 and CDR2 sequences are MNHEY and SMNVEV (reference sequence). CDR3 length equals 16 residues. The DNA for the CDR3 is TGTGCCAGCAGTTTATCAGGGGTCTCGGGTTGGTATGGCTACACCTTC. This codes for CASSLSGVSGWYGYTF.

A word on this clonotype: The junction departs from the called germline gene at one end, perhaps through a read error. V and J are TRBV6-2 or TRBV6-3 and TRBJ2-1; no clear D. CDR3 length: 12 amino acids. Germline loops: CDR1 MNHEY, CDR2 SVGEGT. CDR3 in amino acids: CASINLYDEQFF. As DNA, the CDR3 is TGTGCCAGCATCAACCTCTACGATGAGCAGTTCTTC.

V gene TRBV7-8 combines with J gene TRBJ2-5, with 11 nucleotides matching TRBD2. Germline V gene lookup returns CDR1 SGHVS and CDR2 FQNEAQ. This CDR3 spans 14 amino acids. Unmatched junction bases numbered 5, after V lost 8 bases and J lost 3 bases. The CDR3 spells CASYRLAGKETQYF. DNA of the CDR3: TGTGCCAGCTACAGACTAGCGGGAAAAGAGACCCAGTACTTC.

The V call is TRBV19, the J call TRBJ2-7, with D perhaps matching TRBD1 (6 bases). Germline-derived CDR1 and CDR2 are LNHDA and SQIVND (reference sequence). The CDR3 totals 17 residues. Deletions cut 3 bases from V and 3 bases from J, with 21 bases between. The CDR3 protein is CASSIWNTGLKSYEQYF. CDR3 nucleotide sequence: TGTGCCAGTAGTATTTGGAACACAGGGTTGAAGAGCTACGAGCAGTACTTC.

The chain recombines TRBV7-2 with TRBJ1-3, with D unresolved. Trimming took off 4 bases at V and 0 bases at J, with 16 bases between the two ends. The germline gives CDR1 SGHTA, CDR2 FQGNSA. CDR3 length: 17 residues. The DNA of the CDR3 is TGTGCCAGCAGCTATCCGAAGGACGGTTTCTCTGGAAACACCATATATTTT. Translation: CASSYPKDGFSGNTIYF. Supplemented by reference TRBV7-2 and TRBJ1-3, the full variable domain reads GAGVSQSPSNKVTEKGKDVELRCDPISGHTALYWYRQSLGQGLEFLIYFQGNSAPDKSGLPSDRFSAERTGGSVSTLTIQRTQQEDSAVYLCASSYPKDGFSGNTIYFGEGSWLTVV.

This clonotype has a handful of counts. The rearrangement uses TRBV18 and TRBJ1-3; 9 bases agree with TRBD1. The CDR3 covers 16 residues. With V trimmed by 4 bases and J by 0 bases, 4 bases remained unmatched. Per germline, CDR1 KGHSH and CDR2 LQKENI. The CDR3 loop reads CASSLGQGGSGNTIYF. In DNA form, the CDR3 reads TGTGCCAGCTCACTGGGACAGGGTGGCTCTGGAAACACCATATATTTT.

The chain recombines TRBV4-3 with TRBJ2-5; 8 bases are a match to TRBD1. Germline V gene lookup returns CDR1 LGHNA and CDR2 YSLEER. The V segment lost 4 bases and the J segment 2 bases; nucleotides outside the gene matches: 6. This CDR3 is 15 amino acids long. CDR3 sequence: CASSRTGQVQETQYF. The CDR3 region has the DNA TGCGCCAGCAGCCGGACAGGGCAGGTACAAGAGACCCAGTACTTC.

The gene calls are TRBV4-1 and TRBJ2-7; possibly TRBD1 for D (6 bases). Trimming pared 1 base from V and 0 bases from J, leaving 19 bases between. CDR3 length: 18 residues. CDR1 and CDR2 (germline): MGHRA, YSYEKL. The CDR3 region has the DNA TGCGCCAGCAGCCAAGGGTTAGTAGGCGACAGGAGCTCCTACGAGCAGTACTTC. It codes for CASSQGLVGDRSSYEQYF.

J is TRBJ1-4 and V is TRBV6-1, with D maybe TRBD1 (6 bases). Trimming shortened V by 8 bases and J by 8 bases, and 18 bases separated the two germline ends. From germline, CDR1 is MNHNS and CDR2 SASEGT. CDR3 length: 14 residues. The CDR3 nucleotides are TGTGCCAGCCAAGGGGGAGGCGGGAAGGAAAAACTGTTTTTT. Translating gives CASQGGGGKEKLFF.

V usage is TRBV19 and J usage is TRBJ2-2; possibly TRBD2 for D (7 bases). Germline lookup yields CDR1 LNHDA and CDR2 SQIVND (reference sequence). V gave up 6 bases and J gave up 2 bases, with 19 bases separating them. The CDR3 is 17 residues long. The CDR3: CASRNRGPSGNTGELFF. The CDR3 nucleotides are TGTGCCAGTAGAAACCGGGGGCCTAGCGGAAACACCGGGGAGCTGTTTTTT.

CDR3 region: CASSSRDRGNNSPLHF. The CDR3 DNA is TGCGCCAGCAGCTCCCGAGACAGGGGAAATAATTCACCCCTCCACTTT. This chain connects TRBV5-1 to TRBJ1-6; TRBD1 aligns across 8 bases. CDR1 and CDR2 from the germline V gene are SGHRS and YFSETQ. The CDR3 extends over 16 amino acids. V shed 3 bases and J 5 bases; nucleotides not matched to a gene: 7.

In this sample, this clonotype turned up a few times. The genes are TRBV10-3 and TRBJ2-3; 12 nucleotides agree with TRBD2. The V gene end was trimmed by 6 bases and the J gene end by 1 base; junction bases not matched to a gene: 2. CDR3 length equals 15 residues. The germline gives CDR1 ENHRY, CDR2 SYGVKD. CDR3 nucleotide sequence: TGTGCCATCAGCCGGACTAGCGGGGGCACAGATACGCAGTATTTT. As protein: CAISRTSGGTDTQYF.

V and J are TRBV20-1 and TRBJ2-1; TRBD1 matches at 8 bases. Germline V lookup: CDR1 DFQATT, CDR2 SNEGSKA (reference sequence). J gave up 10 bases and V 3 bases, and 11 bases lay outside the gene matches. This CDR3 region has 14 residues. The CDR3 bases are TGCAGTGCTAGTGCGGGACAGGAGCTTGCGGAGCAGTTCTTC. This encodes CSASAGQELAEQFF.

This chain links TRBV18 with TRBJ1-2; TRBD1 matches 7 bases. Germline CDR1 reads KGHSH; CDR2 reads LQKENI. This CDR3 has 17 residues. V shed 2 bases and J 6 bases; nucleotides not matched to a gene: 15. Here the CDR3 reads CASSPSFGTGAGNGYTF. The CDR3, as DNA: TGTGCCAGCTCACCATCATTTGGAACAGGGGCTGGGAATGGCTACACCTTC.

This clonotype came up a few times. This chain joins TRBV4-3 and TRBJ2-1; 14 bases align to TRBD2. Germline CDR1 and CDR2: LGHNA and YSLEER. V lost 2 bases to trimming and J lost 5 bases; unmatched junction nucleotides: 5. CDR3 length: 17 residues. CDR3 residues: CASSQLGTSGGHNEQFF. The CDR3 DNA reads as TGCGCCAGCAGCCAACTCGGGACTAGCGGGGGTCACAATGAGCAGTTCTTC.

In DNA, the CDR3 is TGCAGTGCTAGCCGCCATGGCATTTCTCAGACCCAGTACTTC. It translates to CSASRHGISQTQYF. The chain employs TRBV20-1 and TRBJ2-5; no clear D gene. V was clipped by 3 bases and J by 6 bases, with 17 bases between them. CDR3 length: 14 amino acids. CDR1 and CDR2 (germline): DFQATT, SNEGSKA (reference sequence).